Listed here are 30 T cell receptor beta chains from one sample, sequenced in a study of monozygotic twins with inflammatory bowel disease. TCRdb reanalyzed the 5' RACE reads and collapses them to one entry per CDR3 protein, without DNA. Recorded for this sample: about 420,000 distinct CDR3 sequences. The source material was blood. Receptor source: a human donor with ulcerative colitis or Crohn's disease, or a healthy co-twin of an affected twin (not recorded which).

The gene calls are TRBV6-6 and TRBJ2-5; no DNA is available, so the TRBD1 call from TCRdb remains unchecked. The CDR3 length is 14 residues. Germline CDR1 MNHNY, CDR2 SVGAGI (reference sequence). The CDR3 is CASSKTGGAETQYF.

This CDR3 is CSATDRSHYEQYF. The chain is built from TRBV20-1 and TRBJ2-7. This CDR3 is 13 amino acids long. CDR1 DFQATT and CDR2 SNEGSKA come from the germline V gene (reference sequence).

This chain links TRBV11-2 with TRBJ2-3. From germline, CDR1 is SGHAT and CDR2 FQNNGV. The CDR3 is 12 residues long. The chain's CDR3 is CASRLQGGTQYF.

The V gene is TRBV2, the J gene TRBJ2-7; TCRdb calls TRBD1, which cannot be checked without DNA. The CDR3 is 14 residues long. Germline V gene sequence: CDR1 SNHLY, CDR2 FYNNEI. CDR3 loop: CASTVRDRGYEQYF.

The J gene is TRBJ1-2, the V gene TRBV24-1; the TRBD1 assignment by TCRdb is unverifiable without DNA. The V gene's germline CDR1 is KGHDR and CDR2 SFDVKD. This CDR3 spans 13 amino acids. CDR3 residues: CATSDRGPRGYTF.

The chain has TRBV7-9 and TRBJ2-1; TCRdb's D call of TRBD1 is untestable without DNA. The CDR3 runs 15 residues. CDR1 SEHNR and CDR2 FQNEAQ come from the germline V gene (reference sequence). The CDR3 reads CASSLVTRRDNEQFF.

The chain couples TRBV28 to TRBJ2-2; there is no DNA to check the TCRdb D call of TRBD2. The germline CDR1 and CDR2 sequences are MDHEN and SYDVKM. The CDR3 spans 14 residues. The CDR3 loop reads CASSVGLTPGELFF.

The V gene is TRBV28, the J gene TRBJ2-5; the TCRdb call, TRBD1, lacks DNA for checking. Germline CDR1 MDHEN, CDR2 SYDVKM. The CDR3 covers 15 residues. The CDR3 protein is CASSRFGQAEETQYF. Full variable domain (missing parts from reference TRBV28 and TRBJ2-5): DVKVTQSSRYLVKRTGEKVFLECVQDMDHENMFWYRQDPGLGLRLIYFSYDVKMKEKGDIPEGYSVSREKKERFSLILESASTNQTSMYLCASSRFGQAEETQYFGPGTRLLVL.

The chain is built from TRBV6-1 and TRBJ1-1; TCRdb gives TRBD1 as the D gene, but with no DNA this cannot be confirmed. The CDR3 sequence is 16 residues long. Germline CDR1 and CDR2: MNHNS and SASEGT. The CDR3 region is CASSVGGARRNTEAFF.

CDR3: CASLVTSRYTGELFF. The chain has TRBV6-1 and TRBJ2-2. CDR1 and CDR2 (germline): MNHNS, SASEGT. This CDR3 is 15 amino acids long.

The V gene is TRBV29-1, the J gene TRBJ1-2. The CDR3 runs 13 residues. Germline assignment: CDR1 SQVTM and CDR2 ANQGSEA. The CDR3 is CSVVWAANYGYTF. Using reference TRBV29-1 and TRBJ1-2 for the parts outside the CDR3, the full variable domain is SAVISQKPSRDICQRGTSLTIQCQVDSQVTMMFWYRQQPGQSLTLIATANQGSEATYESGFVIDKFPISRPNLTFSTLTVSNMSPEDSSIYLCSVVWAANYGYTFGSGTRLTVV.

The chain combines TRBV7-2 with TRBJ1-5; TCRdb names TRBD1, which stays unverified in the absence of DNA. Germline V gene sequence: CDR1 SGHTA, CDR2 FQGNSA. The CDR3 is made up of 16 amino acids. The CDR3 region is CASSPKDRGQHQPQHF.

The CDR3 here is CASSPLARGTDTQYF. The J gene is TRBJ2-3, the V gene TRBV9; checking the TCRdb D call of TRBD2 is not possible without DNA. The CDR3 sequence is 15 residues long. Germline-derived CDR1 and CDR2 are SGDLS and YYNGEE.

The CDR3 here is CASSLVGGGTNTEAFF. The chain joins TRBV7-2 to TRBJ1-1; the D gene TCRdb calls, TRBD1, cannot be checked with no DNA. The CDR3 totals 16 residues. Germline V CDR1 and CDR2: SGHTA, FQGNSA.

The gene calls are TRBV7-3 and TRBJ2-6; TCRdb reports TRBD1, a call that lacks DNA to check it against. The CDR3 loop spans 16 amino acids. Germline values: CDR1 SGHTA, CDR2 FQGTGA. CDR3 amino acids: CASSLDSPGGANVLTF.

V is TRBV7-9 and J is TRBJ2-2; TCRdb selects TRBD1, and the lack of DNA leaves this call unchecked. Germline CDR1 reads SEHNR; CDR2 reads FQNEAQ (reference sequence). There are 15 residues in the CDR3. This CDR3 is CASSTTGRDTGELFF.

The chain has TRBV2 and TRBJ2-5; TCRdb's assignment of TRBD1 cannot be checked, as there is no DNA. CDR1 and CDR2 (germline): SNHLY, FYNNEI. CDR3 size: 16 residues. CDR3 sequence: CASYRRDRSFQETQYF.

The V and J genes are TRBV5-1 and TRBJ2-1; TCRdb picks TRBD2, but there is no DNA to check that call. Germline values: CDR1 SGHRS, CDR2 YFSETQ. CDR3 length: 17 residues. CDR3 sequence: CASSSGLAGGPVNEQFF. The whole variable domain, remainder taken from reference TRBV5-1 and TRBJ2-1, is KAGVTQTPRYLIKTRGQQVTLSCSPISGHRSVSWYQQTPGQGLQFLFEYFSETQRNKGNFPGRFSGRQFSNSRSEMNVSTLELGDSALYLCASSSGLAGGPVNEQFFGPGTRLTVL.

This sequence joins TRBV5-5 and TRBJ1-2. The CDR3 is 16 amino acids. The germline gives CDR1 SGHKS, CDR2 YYEKEE (reference sequence). Here the CDR3 reads CASSLDTGPKRNGYTF.

The gene calls are TRBV15 and TRBJ2-4; lacking DNA, the TRBD1 call made by TCRdb goes unchecked. This CDR3 contains 17 residues. Germline assignment: CDR1 LNHNV and CDR2 YYDKDF (reference sequence). CDR3 protein: CATSRVTGGMSSNIQYF. The whole variable domain, remainder taken from reference TRBV15 and TRBJ2-4, is DAMVIQNPRYQVTQFGKPVTLSCSQTLNHNVMYWYQQKSSQAPKLLFHYYDKDFNNEADTPDNFQSRRPNTSFCFLDIRSPGLGDTAMYLCATSRVTGGMSSNIQYFGAGTRLSVL.

This sequence joins TRBV7-9 and TRBJ2-5. The CDR3 totals 14 residues. The germline V gene encodes CDR1 SEHNR and CDR2 FQNEAQ (reference sequence). Here the CDR3 reads CASSFWRVQETQYF.

The chain links TRBV4-2 to TRBJ1-6; TCRdb's D gene call, TRBD1, goes unchecked for lack of DNA. This CDR3 comprises 15 residues. Germline V gene sequence: CDR1 LGHNA, CDR2 YNFKEQ. The CDR3 region is CASSQGGQSGSPLHF.

CDR3 residues: CSARGLGEDTEAFF. The gene calls are TRBV20-1 and TRBJ1-1. The CDR3 extends over 14 amino acids. The germline gives CDR1 DFQATT, CDR2 SNEGSKA (reference sequence).

CDR3 sequence reads: CSVEEFWRQDYGYTF. V and J are TRBV29-1 and TRBJ1-2; TCRdb selects TRBD1, and the lack of DNA leaves this call unchecked. CDR1 and CDR2 from the germline V gene are SQVTM and ANQGSEA. The CDR3 sequence is 15 residues long.

The gene calls are TRBV29-1 and TRBJ1-1; TCRdb's D call, TRBD1, is unchecked because there is no DNA. The CDR3 has 17 residues. Germline CDR1 reads SQVTM; CDR2 reads ANQGSEA. This chain's CDR3 is CSVEGVGGAIMNTEAFF.

This chain's CDR3 is CASTPDRKTEAFF. The chain uses TRBV27 and TRBJ1-1; TCRdb proposes TRBD1, but this gene call is untestable without DNA. Germline CDR1 and CDR2: MNHEY and SMNVEV (reference sequence). The CDR3 is 13 residues long.

This chain joins TRBV29-1 and TRBJ2-1; TCRdb proposes TRBD1, but this gene call is untestable without DNA. This CDR3 has 14 amino acids. The germline V gene encodes CDR1 SQVTM and CDR2 ANQGSEA. Here the CDR3 reads CSVEDRGAYNEQFF.

The chain recombines TRBV7-9 with TRBJ1-2; TCRdb proposes TRBD1, but this gene call is untestable without DNA. This CDR3 has 14 amino acids. The germline V gene encodes CDR1 SEHNR and CDR2 FQNEAQ (reference sequence). CDR3 sequence: CASSFRGENYGYTF.

The J gene is TRBJ2-7, the V gene TRBV4-2; there is no DNA to check the TCRdb D call of TRBD1. CDR3 length: 14 amino acids. Germline CDR1 LGHNA, CDR2 YNFKEQ. This CDR3 is CASSQEPGPNKQYF.

The chain combines TRBV2 with TRBJ2-4. The germline gives CDR1 SNHLY, CDR2 FYNNEI. This CDR3 has 15 amino acids. This CDR3 is CASIPRMGTKNIQYF.